This TCR beta chain stems from a study of blood T cells in healthy people across ages (dated by TCRdb to the mid-2010s). Broadly, across the study: Template switching captured roughly one uniquely barcoded TCR beta cDNA molecule per two T cells in model experiments. The study measured age-related changes in TCR beta repertoire diversity using deep sequencing normalized with unique cDNA molecular identifiers. The donors were split into four age groups: young (average about 15 years), middle-aged (39), aged (roughly 65) and long-lived (approximately 89). Using the same blood draw, the study looked at two additional independent replicas of 1 million unique cDNA reads for two donors, one aged 18 to 30 and the other aged 80 or older.

The CDR3 holds 15 amino acids from the cysteine to the phenylalanine. CDR3 DNA only is kept here, 45 bases in frame from base 1. At the junction V is shortened by 2 bases and J by 2 bases; bases outside the gene matches: 5. The germline V gene specifies MGHDK as CDR1 and SYGVNS as CDR2. Results the study describes overall, beyond this receptor: Estimates of total diversity based on one million sequenced T cells were considered lower bounds and underestimates. Donor CMV infection status was unknown, potentially confounding age-related changes in expanded clonotypes. Since profiling was done on bulk unsorted PBMCs, naive and antigen-experienced compartments could not be conclusively compared. Observed TCR beta diversity per million T cells fell roughly linearly with age, and a significant reduction was already apparent by age approximately 40. Compared with the aged group, the long-lived group had more naive CD4+ T cells, fewer expanded clones and increased TCR diversity, a pattern suggesting age selection. The percentage of naive T cells measured by flow cytometry correlated strongly with observed TCR beta diversity.

Libraries came from 5' RACE. The sequencer listed for this sample is Illumina HiSeq 2500. The second PCR ran for about 7 to 11 cycles and used a J-beta primer mix along with a sample-barcoded 5' primer. A template-switch 5' adaptor carrying 12 random nucleotides introduced a unique molecular identifier onto each TCR beta cDNA molecule. At least 3 million CDR3-containing paired-end reads were obtained from each sample. First-strand cDNA synthesis was performed from all RNA using the Mint cDNA synthesis kit, with priming by a TRBC-specific oligonucleotide. Following uracil-DNA glycosylase treatment, all cDNA underwent a first 18-cycle PCR with the universal primers M1SS and BC2_uni_R. Per the authors' processing: For normalization, 1 million high-quality reads, each with a distinct molecular identifier, were randomly selected from each sample. Reads with shared molecular identifiers were discarded instead of being binned into consensus sequences. MiTCR, with a Q25 quality threshold and the strictest error-elimination algorithm, was used for CDR3 identification, clonotype clustering and error correction. Lower-bound total TCR beta diversity was estimated with a nonparametric unseen species model using Euler transformation. TCRdb trimmed the raw reads at Q25, called clones with MiXCR and kept productive beta chains. Duplicate CDR3 protein sequences are folded into a single record with the most common DNA and genes. The authors' filters were not applied to this entry. The sample records around 800,000 distinct CDR3 sequences, 20% to 30% of which are singletons. Approximately 2.9% of the sample is in the top ten clones.

This clonotype occurred a few times. Its antigen target is currently unknown. No much larger clone is present one base from it, and per-base qualities are unavailable. Systemically healthy Caucasian individuals from Russia, 39 in total and aged roughly 6 to 95 years, were included as donors. Each donor gave roughly 9.5 milliliters of peripheral blood, collected into EDTA-treated Vacutainer tubes. Ficoll-Paque density-gradient centrifugation was used to isolate PBMCs, with at least 6 million obtained per sample. Total RNA was extracted from PBMCs with Trizol reagent, with at least 5.5 micrograms obtained per sample. The percentages of naive CD45RAhigh/CD27high T cells were determined by flow cytometry on a PBMC aliquot from every donor. These data also featured in a second study, about T cells of mothers and their children. From that second study: Donors were nine systemically healthy Caucasian individuals: three mothers and their six children. cDNA synthesis consumed the entire amount of extracted RNA, loaded at approximately 1.4 ug RNA in each 15 ul reaction. In the second PCR, sample barcodes and 2-4 random nucleotides were introduced via the M1S primer. Over 8 million TCR beta CDR3 reads were obtained for each mother, and millions of reads were obtained for each child. TCR recombination output is similarly shaped by thymic selection in related and unrelated pairs, with a minor effect exerted by inherited differences. Normalized repertoire overlap was always slightly but never significantly higher in related than unrelated mother-child pairs. No persistent microchimeric T cell clones were found, with a detection sensitivity of approximately 110 clones per million clonotypes. Deep NGS was used in the study to compare the TCR beta repertoires of mothers and children and to look for features that separate related mother-child pairs from unrelated individuals. The mean age was roughly 40 +/- 4 years for the mothers and approximately 11 +/- 4 years for the children. After adapter ligation with NEBNext reagents, the libraries were sequenced on Illumina HiSeq 2000 with 100+100 nt paired-end reads. To prevent cross-contamination, the mother and child libraries were prepared one month apart and sequenced in separate runs. For each donor, somewhere between roughly 450,000 and 2,100,000 distinct TCR beta clonotypes were identified. Naive TCR beta clonotypes were estimated from low-frequency clonotypes matched to each donor's FACS-determined naive share, without sorting.

The origin of this receptor is a boy aged 10-17 years in good health. The specimen sequenced was blood. The V and J genes are TRBV25-1 and TRBJ2-5, with TRBD2 matching 7 junction bases. The CDR3 region: CASSEPLGLQETQYF. The DNA is TGTGCCAGCAGTGAACCCTTGGGACTACAAGAGACCCAGTACTTC.